The sequence of this T cell receptor beta chain was determined in a study of T cell responses to AZD1222 COVID-19 vaccine. Recipients boosted at about 4 weeks or about 12 weeks are pooled. Trimming removed 4 bases from V and 3 bases from J; junction bases left unmatched: 14. This CDR3 has 17 residues. Germline values: CDR1 SGHTS, CDR2 YDEGEE. Data came from immunoSEQ multiplex PCR; TCRdb stores just in-frame clones and leaves some out. The sample carries about 180,000 clones, roughly 94% recorded once. The source of this sequence is an adult who received the AZD1222 COVID-19 vaccine. The V call is TRBV5-8, the J call TRBJ2-3, with TRBD1 matching 7 bases. Sequencing was performed on peripheral blood, taken 28 days after the second AZD1222 dose. The CDR3 loop reads CASSRRTGAVGTDTQYF. As DNA, the CDR3 is TGTGCCAGCAGCAGACGAACAGGGGCGGTTGGGACAGATACGCAGTATTTT.